The following is a T cell receptor (beta chain) sequence with its context. No antigen is known for it. This specimen comes from a study of T cell responses to AZD1222 COVID-19 vaccine. Findings and caveats of the study: Sampled repertoires all dated from after the peak T cell response.

CDR1 SGHDT and CDR2 YYEEEE come from the germline V gene. V lost 6 bases to trimming and J lost 3 bases, with 12 bases between them. The CDR3 is 13 residues long. Data came from immunoSEQ multiplex PCR; TCRdb stores just in-frame clones and leaves some out. The sample shows more than 250,000 clones, 85% to 95% of them seen only once. This clonotype was obtained from an adult in good health. The chain employs TRBV5-6 and TRBJ2-5, with D uncertain. Sample: peripheral blood, taken on day 0 of AZD1222 vaccination. CDR3 sequence: CASTTNLKETQYF. In nucleotides, the CDR3 is TGTGCCAGCACCACCAACCTGAAAGAGACCCAGTACTTC.